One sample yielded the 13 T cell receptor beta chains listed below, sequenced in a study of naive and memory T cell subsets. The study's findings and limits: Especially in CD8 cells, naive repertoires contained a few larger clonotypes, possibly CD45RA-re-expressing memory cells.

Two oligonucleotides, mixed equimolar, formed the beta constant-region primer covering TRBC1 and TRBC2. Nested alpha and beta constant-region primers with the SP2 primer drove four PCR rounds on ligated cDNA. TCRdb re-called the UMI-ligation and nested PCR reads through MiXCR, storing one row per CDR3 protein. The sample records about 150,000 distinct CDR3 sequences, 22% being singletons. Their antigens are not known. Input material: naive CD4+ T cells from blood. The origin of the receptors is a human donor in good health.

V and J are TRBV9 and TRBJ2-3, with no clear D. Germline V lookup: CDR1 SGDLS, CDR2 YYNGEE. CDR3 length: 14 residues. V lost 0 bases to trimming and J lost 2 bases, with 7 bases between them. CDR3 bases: TGTGCCAGCAGCGTAGGTGACGTCACAGATACGCAGTATTTT. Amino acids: CASSVGDVTDTQYF. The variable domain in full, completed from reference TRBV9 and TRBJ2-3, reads DSGVTQTPKHLITATGQRVTLRCSPRSGDLSVYWYQQSLDQGLQFLIQYYNGEERAKGNILERFSAQQFPDLHSELNLSSLELGDSALYFCASSVGDVTDTQYFGPGTRLTVL.

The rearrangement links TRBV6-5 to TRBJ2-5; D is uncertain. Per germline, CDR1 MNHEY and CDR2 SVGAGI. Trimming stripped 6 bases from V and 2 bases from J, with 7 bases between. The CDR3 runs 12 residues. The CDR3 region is CASSFGQETQYF. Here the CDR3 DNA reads TGTGCCAGCAGCTTCGGTCAAGAGACCCAGTACTTC.

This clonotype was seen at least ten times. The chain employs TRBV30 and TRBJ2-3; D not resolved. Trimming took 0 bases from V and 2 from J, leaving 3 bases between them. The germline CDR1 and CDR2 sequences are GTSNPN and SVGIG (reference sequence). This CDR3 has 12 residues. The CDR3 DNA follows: TGTGCCTGGAGTGTTGACACAGATACGCAGTATTTT. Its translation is CAWSVDTDTQYF.

The CDR3 is CAWSGSSYNEQFF. Here the CDR3 DNA reads TGTGCCTGGAGTGGTAGTTCGTACAATGAGCAGTTCTTC. The genes are TRBV30 and TRBJ2-1, with D uncertain. The ends were cut back, 1 base at V and 4 bases at J, with 8 bases in the middle. Germline V lookup: CDR1 GTSNPN, CDR2 SVGIG (reference sequence). The CDR3 has 13 residues.

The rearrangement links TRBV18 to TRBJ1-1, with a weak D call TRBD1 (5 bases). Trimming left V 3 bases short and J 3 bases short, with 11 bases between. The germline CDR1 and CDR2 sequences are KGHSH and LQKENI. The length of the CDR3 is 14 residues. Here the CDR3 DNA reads TGTGCCAGCTCACCGTTTGAGGGGTACACTGAAGCTTTCTTT. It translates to CASSPFEGYTEAFF.

The CDR3 sequence is CASRLSRGHSYNEQFF. DNA for the CDR3: TGTGCCAGCAGACTTTCACGGGGGCACTCCTACAATGAGCAGTTCTTC. The chain carries TRBV25-1 and TRBJ2-1, with D perhaps TRBD1 or TRBD2 (6 bases each). This CDR3 spans 16 amino acids. V was clipped by 6 bases and J by 0 bases, with 15 bases between them. CDR1 and CDR2 from the germline V gene are MGHDK and SYGVNS.

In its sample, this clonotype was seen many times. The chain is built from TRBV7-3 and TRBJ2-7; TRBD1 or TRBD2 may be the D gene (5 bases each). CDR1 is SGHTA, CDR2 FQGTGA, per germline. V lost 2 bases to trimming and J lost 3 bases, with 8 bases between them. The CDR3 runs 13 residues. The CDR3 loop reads CASSLRDGYEQYF. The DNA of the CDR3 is TGTGCCAGCAGCTTACGGGACGGCTACGAGCAGTACTTC. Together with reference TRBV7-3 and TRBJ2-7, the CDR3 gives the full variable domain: GAGVSQTPSNKVTEKGKYVELRCDPISGHTALYWYRQSLGQGPEFLIYFQGTGAADDSGLPNDRFFAVRPEGSVSTLKIQRTERGDSAVYLCASSLRDGYEQYFGPGTRLTVT.

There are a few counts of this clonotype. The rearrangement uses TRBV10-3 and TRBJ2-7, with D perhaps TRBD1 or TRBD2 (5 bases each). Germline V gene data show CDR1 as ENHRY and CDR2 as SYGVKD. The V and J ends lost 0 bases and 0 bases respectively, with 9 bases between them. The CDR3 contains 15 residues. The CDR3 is CAISESGDGSYEQYF. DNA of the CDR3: TGTGCCATCAGTGAGTCGGGGGACGGCTCCTACGAGCAGTACTTC.

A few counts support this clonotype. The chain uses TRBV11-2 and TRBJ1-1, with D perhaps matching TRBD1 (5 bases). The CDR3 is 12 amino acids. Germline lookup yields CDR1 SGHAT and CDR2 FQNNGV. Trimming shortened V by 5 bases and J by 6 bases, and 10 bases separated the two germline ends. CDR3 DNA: TGTGCCAGCAGCCCAGGGCCCCCTGAAGCTTTCTTT. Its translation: CASSPGPPEAFF.

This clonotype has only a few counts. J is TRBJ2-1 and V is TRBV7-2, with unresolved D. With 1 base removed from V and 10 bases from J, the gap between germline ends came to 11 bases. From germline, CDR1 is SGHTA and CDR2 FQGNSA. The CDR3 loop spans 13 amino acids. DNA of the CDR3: TGTGCCAGCAGCTTAGTCGGGCTAGGCGAGCAGTTCTTC. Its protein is CASSLVGLGEQFF.

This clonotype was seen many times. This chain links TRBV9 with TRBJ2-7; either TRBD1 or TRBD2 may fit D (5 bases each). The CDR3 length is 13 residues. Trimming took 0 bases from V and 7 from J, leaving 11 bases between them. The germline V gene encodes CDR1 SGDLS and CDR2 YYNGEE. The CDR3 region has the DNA TGTGCCAGCAGCGTAGCGGGGCCCGGTGAGCAGTACTTC. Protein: CASSVAGPGEQYF.

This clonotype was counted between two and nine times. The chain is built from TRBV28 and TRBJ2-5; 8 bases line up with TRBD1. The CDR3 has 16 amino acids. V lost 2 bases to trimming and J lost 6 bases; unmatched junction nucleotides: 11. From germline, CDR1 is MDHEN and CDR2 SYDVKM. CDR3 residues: CASSLAGRGRPKTQYF. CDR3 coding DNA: TGTGCCAGCAGTTTAGCGGGCAGGGGGCGTCCGAAGACCCAGTACTTC.

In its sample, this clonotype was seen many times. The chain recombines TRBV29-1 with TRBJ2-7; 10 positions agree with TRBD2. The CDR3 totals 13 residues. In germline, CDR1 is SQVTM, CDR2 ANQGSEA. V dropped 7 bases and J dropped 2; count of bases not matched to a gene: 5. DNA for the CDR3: TGCAGCGCCCAACTAGCGGGGACCTACGAGCAGTACTTC. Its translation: CSAQLAGTYEQYF.